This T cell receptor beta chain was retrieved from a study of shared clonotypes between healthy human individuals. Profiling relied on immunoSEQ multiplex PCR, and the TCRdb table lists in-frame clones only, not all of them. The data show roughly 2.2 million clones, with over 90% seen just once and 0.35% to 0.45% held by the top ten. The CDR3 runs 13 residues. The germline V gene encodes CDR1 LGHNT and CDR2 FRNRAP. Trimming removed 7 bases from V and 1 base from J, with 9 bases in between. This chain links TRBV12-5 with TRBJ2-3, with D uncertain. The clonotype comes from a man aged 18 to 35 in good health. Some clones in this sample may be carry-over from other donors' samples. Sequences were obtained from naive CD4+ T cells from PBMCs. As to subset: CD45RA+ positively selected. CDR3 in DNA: TGTGCTAGTGCCACGGCGGGCACAGATACGCAGTATTTT. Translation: CASATAGTDTQYF.